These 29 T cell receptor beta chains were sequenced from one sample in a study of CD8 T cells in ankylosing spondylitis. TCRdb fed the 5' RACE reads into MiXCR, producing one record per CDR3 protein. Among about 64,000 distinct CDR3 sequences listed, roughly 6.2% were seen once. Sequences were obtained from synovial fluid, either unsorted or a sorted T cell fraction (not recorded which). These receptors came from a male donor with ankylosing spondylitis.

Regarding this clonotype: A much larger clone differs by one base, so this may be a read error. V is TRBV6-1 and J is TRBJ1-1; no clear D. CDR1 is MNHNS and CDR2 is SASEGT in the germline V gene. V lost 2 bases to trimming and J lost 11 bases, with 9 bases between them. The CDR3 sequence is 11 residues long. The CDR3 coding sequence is TGTGCCAGCAGTGAATTTGAGCGGGCTTTCTTT. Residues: CASSEFERAFF.

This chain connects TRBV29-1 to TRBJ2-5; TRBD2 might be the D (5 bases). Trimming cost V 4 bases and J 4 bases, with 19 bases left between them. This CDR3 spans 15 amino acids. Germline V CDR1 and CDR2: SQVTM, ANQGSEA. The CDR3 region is CSVGLASRGRETQYF. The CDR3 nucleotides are TGCAGCGTTGGGTTAGCAAGTCGAGGGAGAGAGACCCAGTACTTC.

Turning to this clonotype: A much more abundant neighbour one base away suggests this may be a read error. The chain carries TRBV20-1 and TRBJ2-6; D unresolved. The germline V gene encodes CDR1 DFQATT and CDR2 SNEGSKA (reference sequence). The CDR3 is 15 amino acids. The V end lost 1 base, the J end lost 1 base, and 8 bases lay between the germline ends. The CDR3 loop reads CSARGWISGANVLTF. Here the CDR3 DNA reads TGCAGTGCTAGAGGTTGGATTTCTGGGGCCAACGTCCTGACTTTC.

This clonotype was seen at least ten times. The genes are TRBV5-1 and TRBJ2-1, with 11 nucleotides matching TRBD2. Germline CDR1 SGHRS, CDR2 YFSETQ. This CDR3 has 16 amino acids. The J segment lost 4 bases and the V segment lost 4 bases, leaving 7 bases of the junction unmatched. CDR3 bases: TGCGCCAGCAGCCAGTTGACTAGCGGGAAATACAATGAGCAGTTCTTC. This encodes CASSQLTSGKYNEQFF.

Written as DNA, the CDR3 is TGTGCCAGCATCCCTATATTTGCGGGAGTAACCGGGGAGCTGTTTTTT. It yields the protein CASIPIFAGVTGELFF. This chain connects TRBV6-1 to TRBJ2-2, with 7 positions matching TRBD2. Germline V gene sequence: CDR1 MNHNS, CDR2 SASEGT. V shed 7 bases and J 5 bases; nucleotides not matched to a gene: 13. The length of the CDR3 is 16 residues.

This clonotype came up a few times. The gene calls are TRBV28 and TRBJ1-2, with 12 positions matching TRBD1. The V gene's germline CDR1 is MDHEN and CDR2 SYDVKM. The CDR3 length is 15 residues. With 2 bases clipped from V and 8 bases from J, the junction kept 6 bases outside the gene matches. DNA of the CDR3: TGTGCCAGCAGTTTACCGGGACAGGGGGCGCACGGCTACACCTTC. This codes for CASSLPGQGAHGYTF.

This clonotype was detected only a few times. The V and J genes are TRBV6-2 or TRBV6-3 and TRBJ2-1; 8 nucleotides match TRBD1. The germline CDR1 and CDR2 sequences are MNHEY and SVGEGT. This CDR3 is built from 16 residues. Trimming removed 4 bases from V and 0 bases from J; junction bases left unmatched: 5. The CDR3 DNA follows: TGTGCCAGCAGTTTGGGACAGGCCAACTCCTACAATGAGCAGTTCTTC. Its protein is CASSLGQANSYNEQFF.

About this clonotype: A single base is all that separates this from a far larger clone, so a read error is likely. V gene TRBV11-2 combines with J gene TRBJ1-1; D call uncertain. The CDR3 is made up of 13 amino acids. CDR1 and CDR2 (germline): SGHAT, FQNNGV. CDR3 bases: TGTGCCAGCAGCTTAGAGTTGAACACTGAAGTTTTCTTT. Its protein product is CASSLELNTEVFF. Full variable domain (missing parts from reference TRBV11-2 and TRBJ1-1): EAGVAQSPRYKIIEKRQSVAFWCNPISGHATLYWYQQILGQGPKLLIQFQNNGVVDDSQLPKDRFSAERLKGVDSTLKIQPAKLEDSAVYLCASSLELNTEVFFGQGTRLTVV.

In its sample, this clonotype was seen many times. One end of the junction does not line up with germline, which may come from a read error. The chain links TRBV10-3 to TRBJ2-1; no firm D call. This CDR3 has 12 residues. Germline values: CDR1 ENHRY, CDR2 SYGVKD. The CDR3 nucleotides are TGTGCCATAAGTGGCCAGTTCAATGAGCAGTTCTTC. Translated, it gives CAISGQFNEQFF.

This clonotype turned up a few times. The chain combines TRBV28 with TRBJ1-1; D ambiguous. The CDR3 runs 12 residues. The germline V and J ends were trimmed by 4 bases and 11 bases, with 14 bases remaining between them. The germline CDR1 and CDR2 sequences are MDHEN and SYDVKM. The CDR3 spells CASSSWDESAFF. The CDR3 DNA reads TGTGCCAGCAGTTCGTGGGATGAAAGTGCTTTCTTT.

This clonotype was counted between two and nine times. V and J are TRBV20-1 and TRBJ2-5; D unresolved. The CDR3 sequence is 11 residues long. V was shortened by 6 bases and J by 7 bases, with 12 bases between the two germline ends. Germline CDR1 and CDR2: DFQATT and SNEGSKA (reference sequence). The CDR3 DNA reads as TGCAGTGCGGGTGGGGTTGTGACCCAGTACTTC. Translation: CSAGGVVTQYF.

The CDR3 coding sequence is TGTGCCAGCAGCGTAGGGGGGGACGGTTCACCCCTCCACTTT. Its translation: CASSVGGDGSPLHF. The chain links TRBV9 to TRBJ1-6, with TRBD1 as a possible D gene (5 bases). Germline CDR1 SGDLS, CDR2 YYNGEE. This CDR3 region has 14 residues. The V end was cut by 0 bases, the J end by 9 bases, with 10 bases between.

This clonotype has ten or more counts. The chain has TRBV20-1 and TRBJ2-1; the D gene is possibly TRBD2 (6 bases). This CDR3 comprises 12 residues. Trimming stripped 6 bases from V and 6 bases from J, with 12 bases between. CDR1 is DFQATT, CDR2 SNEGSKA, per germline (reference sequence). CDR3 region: CSALTSPNEQFF. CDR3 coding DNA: TGCAGTGCACTTACTAGCCCCAATGAGCAGTTCTTC.

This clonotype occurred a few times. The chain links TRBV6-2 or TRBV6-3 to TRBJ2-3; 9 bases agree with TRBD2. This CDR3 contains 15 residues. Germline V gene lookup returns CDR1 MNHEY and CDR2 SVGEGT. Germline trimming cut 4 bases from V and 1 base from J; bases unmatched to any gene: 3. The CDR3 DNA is TGTGCCAGCAGTTCGAGACTAGCGGGCACAGATACGCAGTATTTT. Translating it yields CASSSRLAGTDTQYF.

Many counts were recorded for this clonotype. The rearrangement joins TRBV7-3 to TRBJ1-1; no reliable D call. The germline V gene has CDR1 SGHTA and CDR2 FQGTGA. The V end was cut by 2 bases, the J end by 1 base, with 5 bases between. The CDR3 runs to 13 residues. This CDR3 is CASSLQTNTEAFF. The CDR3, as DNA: TGTGCCAGCAGCTTACAGACGAACACTGAAGCTTTCTTT.

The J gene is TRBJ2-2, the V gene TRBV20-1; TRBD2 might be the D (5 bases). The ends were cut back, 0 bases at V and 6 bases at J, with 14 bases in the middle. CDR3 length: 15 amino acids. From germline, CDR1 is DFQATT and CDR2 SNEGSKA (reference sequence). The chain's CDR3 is CSARDSRLASGELFF. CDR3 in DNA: TGCAGTGCTAGAGATTCTCGGCTAGCCTCCGGGGAGCTGTTTTTT.

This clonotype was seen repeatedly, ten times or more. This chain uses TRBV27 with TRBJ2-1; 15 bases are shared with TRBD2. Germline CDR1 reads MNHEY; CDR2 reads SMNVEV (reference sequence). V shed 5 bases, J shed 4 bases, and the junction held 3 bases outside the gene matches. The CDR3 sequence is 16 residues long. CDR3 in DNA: TGTGCCAGCAGTCGGACTAGCGGGAGGGTGTACAATGAGCAGTTCTTC. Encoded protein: CASSRTSGRVYNEQFF.

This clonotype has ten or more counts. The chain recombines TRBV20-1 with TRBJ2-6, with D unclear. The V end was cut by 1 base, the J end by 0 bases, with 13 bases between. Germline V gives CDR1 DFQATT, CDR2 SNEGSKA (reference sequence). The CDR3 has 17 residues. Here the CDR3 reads CSARVRHGNSGANVLTF. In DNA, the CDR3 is TGCAGTGCTAGAGTTCGGCACGGAAACTCTGGGGCCAACGTCCTGACTTTC.

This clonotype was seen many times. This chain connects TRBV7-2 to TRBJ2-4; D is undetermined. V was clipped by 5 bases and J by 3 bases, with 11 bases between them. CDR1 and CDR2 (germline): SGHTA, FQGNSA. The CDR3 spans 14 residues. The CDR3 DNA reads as TGTGCCAGCAGCCCCGGCTGGGGCAAAAACATTCAGTACTTC. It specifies CASSPGWGKNIQYF.

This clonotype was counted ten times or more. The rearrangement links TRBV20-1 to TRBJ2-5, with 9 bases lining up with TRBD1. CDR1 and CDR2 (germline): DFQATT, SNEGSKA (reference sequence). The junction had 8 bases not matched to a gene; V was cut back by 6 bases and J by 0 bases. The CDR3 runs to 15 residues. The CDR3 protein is CSAEQGARYQETQYF. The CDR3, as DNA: TGCAGTGCCGAACAGGGGGCTCGGTACCAAGAGACCCAGTACTTC.

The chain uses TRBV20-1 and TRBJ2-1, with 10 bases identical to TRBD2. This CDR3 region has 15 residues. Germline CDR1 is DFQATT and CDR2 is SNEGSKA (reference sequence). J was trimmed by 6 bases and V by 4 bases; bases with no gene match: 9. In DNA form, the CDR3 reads TGCAGTGCTAAAGATGCTAGCGGGAGTCCCAATGAGCAGTTCTTC. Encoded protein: CSAKDASGSPNEQFF.

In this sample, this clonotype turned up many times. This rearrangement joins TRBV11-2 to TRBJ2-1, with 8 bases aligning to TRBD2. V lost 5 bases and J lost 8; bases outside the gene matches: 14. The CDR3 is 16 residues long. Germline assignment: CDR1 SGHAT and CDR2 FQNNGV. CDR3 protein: CASSRESGGLGDEQFF. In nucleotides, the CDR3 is TGTGCCAGCAGCCGGGAGAGCGGGGGACTGGGGGATGAGCAGTTCTTC.

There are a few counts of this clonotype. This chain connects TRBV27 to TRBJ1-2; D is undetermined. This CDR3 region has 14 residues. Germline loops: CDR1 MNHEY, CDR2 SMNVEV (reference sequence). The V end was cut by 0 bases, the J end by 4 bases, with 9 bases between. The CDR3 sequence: CASSLSRQSYGYTF. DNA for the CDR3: TGTGCCAGCAGTTTATCGCGGCAGTCCTATGGCTACACCTTC.

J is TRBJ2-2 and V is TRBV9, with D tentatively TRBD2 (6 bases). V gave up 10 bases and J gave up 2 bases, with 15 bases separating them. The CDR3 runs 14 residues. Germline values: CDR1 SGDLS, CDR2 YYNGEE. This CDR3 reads CAGTYSGNTGELFF. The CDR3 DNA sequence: TGTGCCGGCACCTATAGCGGAAACACCGGGGAGCTGTTTTTT.

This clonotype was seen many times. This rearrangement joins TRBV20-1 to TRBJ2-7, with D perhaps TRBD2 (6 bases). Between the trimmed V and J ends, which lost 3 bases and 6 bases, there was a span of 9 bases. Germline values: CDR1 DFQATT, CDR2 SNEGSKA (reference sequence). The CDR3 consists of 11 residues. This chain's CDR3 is CSASGSREQYF. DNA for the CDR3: TGCAGTGCTAGCGGGAGCCGCGAGCAGTACTTC.

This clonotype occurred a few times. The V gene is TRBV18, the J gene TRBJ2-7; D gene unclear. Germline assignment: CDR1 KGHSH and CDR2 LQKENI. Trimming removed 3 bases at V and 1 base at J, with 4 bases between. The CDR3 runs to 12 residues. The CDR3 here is CASSPESYEQYF. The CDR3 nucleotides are TGTGCCAGCTCACCGGAATCCTACGAGCAGTACTTC.

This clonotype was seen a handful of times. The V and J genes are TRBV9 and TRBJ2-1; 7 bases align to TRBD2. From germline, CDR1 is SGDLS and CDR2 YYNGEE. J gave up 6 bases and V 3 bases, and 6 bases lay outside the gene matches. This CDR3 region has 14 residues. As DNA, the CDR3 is TGTGCCAGCAGCGCAACTAGCGCCCTCAATGAGCAGTTCTTC. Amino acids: CASSATSALNEQFF.

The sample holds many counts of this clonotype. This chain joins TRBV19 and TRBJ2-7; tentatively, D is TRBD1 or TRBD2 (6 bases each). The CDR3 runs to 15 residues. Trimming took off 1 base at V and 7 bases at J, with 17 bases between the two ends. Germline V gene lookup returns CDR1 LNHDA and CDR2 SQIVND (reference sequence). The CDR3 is CASSIGPGAQGEQYF. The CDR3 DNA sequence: TGTGCCAGTAGTATAGGTCCGGGGGCGCAAGGGGAGCAGTACTTC.

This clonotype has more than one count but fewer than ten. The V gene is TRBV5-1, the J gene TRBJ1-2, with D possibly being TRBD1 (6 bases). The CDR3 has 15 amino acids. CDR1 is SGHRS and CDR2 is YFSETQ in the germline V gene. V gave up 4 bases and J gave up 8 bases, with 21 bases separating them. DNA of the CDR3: TGCGCCAGCAGCAAAAACTCGGCGGGGGCGGGCGGCTACACCTTC. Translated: CASSKNSAGAGGYTF.